Sequencing of this T cell receptor (beta chain) was carried out in a study of T-cell reconstitution after alpha-beta-depleted transplantation in children. General study points: Some patients owed their high day-60 TCRbeta diversity to surviving recipient T cells and thymic progenitors. A year had passed since transplant, and T-cell counts and diversity by then came mostly from newly produced T cells.

This clonotype was seen a few times. What it binds is unknown. A TCRbeta library incorporating unique molecular identifiers was prepared. TCRdb fed the PCR reads into MiXCR, producing one record per CDR3 protein. This table has 280,000 or so distinct CDR3 sequences, 11% appearing once. The CDR3 length is 15 residues. Germline V gives CDR1 SGDLS, CDR2 YYNGEE. Trimming pared 4 bases from V and 1 base from J, leaving 12 bases between. Source: peripheral blood, taken 180 days after TCRalphabeta/CD19-depleted stem cell transplant. The chain couples TRBV9 to TRBJ2-1; D might be TRBD1 or TRBD2, each matching 5 bases. This clonotype was obtained from a male patient aged 2-9 years who had a stem cell transplant for chronic granulomatous disease, so the T cells may come from the graft donor. The CDR3 DNA reads as TGTGCCAGCAGCAACCGAGGGGAATCCTACAATGAGCAGTTCTTC. This translates into CASSNRGESYNEQFF.